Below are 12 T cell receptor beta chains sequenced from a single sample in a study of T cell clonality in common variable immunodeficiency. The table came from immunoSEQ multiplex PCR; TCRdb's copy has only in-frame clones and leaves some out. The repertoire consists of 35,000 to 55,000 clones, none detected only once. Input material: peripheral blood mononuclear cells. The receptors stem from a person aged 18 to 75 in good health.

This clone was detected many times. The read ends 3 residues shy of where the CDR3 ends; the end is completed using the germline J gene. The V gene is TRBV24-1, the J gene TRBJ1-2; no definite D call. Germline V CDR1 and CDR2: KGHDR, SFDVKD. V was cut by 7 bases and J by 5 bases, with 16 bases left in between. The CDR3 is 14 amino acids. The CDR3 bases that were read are TGTGCCACCAGATTCCCGTCCAGACTGTATGGC. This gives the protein CATRFPSRLYG. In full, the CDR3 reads CATRFPSRLYGYTF.

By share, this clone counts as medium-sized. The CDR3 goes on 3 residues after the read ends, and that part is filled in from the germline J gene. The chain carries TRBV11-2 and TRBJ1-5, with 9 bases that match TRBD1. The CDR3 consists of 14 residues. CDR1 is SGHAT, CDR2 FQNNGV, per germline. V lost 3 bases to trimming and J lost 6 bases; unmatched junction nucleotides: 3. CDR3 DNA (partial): TGTGCCAGCAGCTTGGGGACAGGGAGTCAGCCC. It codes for CASSLGTGSQP. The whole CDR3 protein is CASSLGTGSQPQHF.

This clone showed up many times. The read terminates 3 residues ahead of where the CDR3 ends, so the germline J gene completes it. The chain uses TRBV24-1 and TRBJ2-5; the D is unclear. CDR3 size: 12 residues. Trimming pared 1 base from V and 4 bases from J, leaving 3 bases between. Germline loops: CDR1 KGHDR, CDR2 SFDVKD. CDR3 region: CATSDFSETQYF. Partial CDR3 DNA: TGTGCCACCAGTGATTTCTCAGAGACC.

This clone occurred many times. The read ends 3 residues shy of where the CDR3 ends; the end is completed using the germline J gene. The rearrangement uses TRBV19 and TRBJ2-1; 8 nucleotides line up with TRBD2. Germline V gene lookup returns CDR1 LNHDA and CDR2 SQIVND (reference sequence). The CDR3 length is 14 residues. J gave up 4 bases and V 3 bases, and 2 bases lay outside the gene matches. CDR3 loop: CASSISGIYNEQFF. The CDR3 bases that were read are TGTGCCAGTAGTATTAGCGGGATTTACAATGAG.

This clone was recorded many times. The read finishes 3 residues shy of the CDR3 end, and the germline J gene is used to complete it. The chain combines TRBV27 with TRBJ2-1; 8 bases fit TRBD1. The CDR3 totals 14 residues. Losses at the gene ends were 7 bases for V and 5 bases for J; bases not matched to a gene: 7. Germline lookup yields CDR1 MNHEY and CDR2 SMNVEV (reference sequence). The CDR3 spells CASKHGTGNNEQFF. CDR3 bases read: TGTGCCAGCAAACACGGGACAGGAAACAATGAG.

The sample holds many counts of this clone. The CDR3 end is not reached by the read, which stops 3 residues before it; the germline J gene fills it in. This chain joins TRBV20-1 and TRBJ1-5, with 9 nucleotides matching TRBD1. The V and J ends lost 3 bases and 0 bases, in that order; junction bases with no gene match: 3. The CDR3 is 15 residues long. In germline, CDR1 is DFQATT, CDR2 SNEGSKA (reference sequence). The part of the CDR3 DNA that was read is TGCAGTGCTAGGGCGGGACAGGGTAGCAATCAGCCC. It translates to CSARAGQGSNQP. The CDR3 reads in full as CSARAGQGSNQPQHF.

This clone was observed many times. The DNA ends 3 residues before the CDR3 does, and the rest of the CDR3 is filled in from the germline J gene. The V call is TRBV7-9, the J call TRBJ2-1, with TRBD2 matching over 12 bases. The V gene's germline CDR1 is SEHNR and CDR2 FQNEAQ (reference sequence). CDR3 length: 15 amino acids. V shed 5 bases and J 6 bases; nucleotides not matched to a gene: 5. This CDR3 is CASSSRLAGVNEQFF. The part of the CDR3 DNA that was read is TGTGCCAGCAGCAGCCGACTAGCGGGAGTCAATGAG.

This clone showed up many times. Incomplete CDR3 DNA: TGCAGTGCTCCTTATAACACAGGGGCAATTGGAACTGAA. This encodes CSAPYNTGAIGTE. The full CDR3 reads CSAPYNTGAIGTEAFF. The rearrangement links TRBV20-1 to TRBJ1-1; TRBD1 agrees at 7 bases. The read stops 3 residues short of the end of the CDR3; the missing end is completed from the germline J gene. Germline assignment: CDR1 DFQATT and CDR2 SNEGSKA (reference sequence). J was trimmed by 5 bases and V by 5 bases; bases with no gene match: 17. The CDR3 runs to 16 residues.

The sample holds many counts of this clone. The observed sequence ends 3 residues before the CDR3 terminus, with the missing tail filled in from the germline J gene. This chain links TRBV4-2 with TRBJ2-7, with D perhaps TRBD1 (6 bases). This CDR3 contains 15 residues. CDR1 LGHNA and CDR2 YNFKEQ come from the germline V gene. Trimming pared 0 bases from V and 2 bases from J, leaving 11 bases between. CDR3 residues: CASSQDRGQTYEQYF. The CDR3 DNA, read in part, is TGTGCCAGCAGCCAAGATAGAGGACAGACCTACGAG.

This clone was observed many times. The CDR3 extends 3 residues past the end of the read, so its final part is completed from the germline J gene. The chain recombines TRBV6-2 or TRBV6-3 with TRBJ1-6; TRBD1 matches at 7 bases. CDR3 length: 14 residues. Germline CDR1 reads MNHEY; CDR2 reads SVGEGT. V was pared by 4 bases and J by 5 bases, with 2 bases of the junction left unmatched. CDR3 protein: CASSLGTDNSPLHF. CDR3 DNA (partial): TGTGCCAGCAGTTTGGGGACAGATAATTCACCC.

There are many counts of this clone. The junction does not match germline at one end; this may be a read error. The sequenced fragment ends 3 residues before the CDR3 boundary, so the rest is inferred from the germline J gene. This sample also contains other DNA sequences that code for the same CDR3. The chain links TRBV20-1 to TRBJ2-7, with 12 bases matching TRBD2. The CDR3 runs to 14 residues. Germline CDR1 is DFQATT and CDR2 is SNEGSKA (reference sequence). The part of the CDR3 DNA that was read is TGCAGCGCTAGGTCTAGCGGGGGGGCCTTCGAG. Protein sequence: CSARSSGGAFE. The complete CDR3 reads CSARSSGGAFEQYF.

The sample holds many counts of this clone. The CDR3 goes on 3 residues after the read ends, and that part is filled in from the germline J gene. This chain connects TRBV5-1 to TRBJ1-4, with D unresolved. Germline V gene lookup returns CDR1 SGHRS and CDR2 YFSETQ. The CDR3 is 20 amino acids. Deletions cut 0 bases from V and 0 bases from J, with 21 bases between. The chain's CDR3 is CASSLEWIVPTLATNEKLFF. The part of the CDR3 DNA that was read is TGCGCCAGCAGCTTGGAATGGATAGTACCGACACTTGCAACTAATGAAAAA.